One and the same sample provided the 15 T cell receptor beta chains below, sequenced in a study of glioma-infiltrating T cells after dendritic cell vaccination. Indicated time point: after dendritic cell vaccination, including at tumor progression/relapse. TCRdb keeps only in-frame clones here, not all; method: immunoSEQ multiplex PCR. The top ten clones hold 9.5% to 13% of a sample with about 65,000 clones, roughly nine tenths of them seen once. Sequencing was performed on blood, taken after dendritic cell vaccination. These receptors all come from a human donor with glioblastoma.

DNA of the CDR3: TGTGCCAGCAGTGGACCGGGACATTGGAACACTGAAGCTTTCTTT. Its protein is CASSGPGHWNTEAFF. The chain links TRBV25-1 to TRBJ1-1; a possible D gene is TRBD1 (6 bases). The CDR3 has 15 amino acids. CDR1 MGHDK and CDR2 SYGVNS come from the germline V gene. Deletions cut 4 bases from V and 1 base from J, with 13 bases between.

This clone occurred once. This chain joins TRBV7-2 and TRBJ2-1, with 11 nucleotides matching TRBD2. The CDR3 runs 19 residues. The trim removed 4 bases at V and 0 bases at J, leaving 11 bases unmatched. From germline, CDR1 is SGHTA and CDR2 FQGNSA. CDR3 protein: CASSSGGLADSSSYNEQFF. The CDR3 nucleotides are TGTGCCAGCAGCTCTGGGGGACTAGCGGACTCAAGCTCCTACAATGAGCAGTTCTTC.

V usage is TRBV7-2 and J usage is TRBJ1-5; D ambiguous. V dropped 1 base and J dropped 7 bases, with 20 bases sitting between them. Per the germline V gene, CDR1 is SGHTA and CDR2 is FQGNSA. The CDR3 length is 17 residues. CDR3 coding DNA: TGTGCCAGCAGCTTAGAATCGGGGTCGCCATTCAGGCAGCCCCAGCATTTT. Residues: CASSLESGSPFRQPQHF.

This sequence joins TRBV10-1 and TRBJ2-2, with D perhaps TRBD1 (6 bases). Germline CDR1 and CDR2: WNHNN and SYGVQD (reference sequence). CDR3 length equals 14 residues. With 4 bases removed from V and 1 base from J, the gap between germline ends came to 7 bases. The CDR3 is CASSGRGNTGELFF. The DNA for the CDR3 is TGCGCCAGCAGTGGCAGGGGGAACACCGGGGAGCTGTTTTTT.

The V and J genes are TRBV5-1 and TRBJ1-2; TRBD1 might be the D (5 bases). From germline, CDR1 is SGHRS and CDR2 YFSETQ. Trimming left V 4 bases short and J 4 bases short, with 17 bases between. The CDR3 runs 15 residues. CDR3 region: CASSPWTQDTYGYTF. In DNA form, the CDR3 reads TGCGCCAGCAGCCCCTGGACACAAGACACCTATGGCTACACCTTC.

V and J are TRBV23-1 and TRBJ2-7; TRBD1 matches 8 bases. TRBV23-1 falls under the ORF class, with uncertain function. The junction had 5 bases not matched to a gene; V was cut back by 3 bases and J by 4 bases. The CDR3 covers 14 residues. The DNA of the CDR3 is TGCGCCAGCAGTCACGACAGGGGCTTTTACGAGCAGTACTTC. As protein: CASSHDRGFYEQYF.

This chain links TRBV19 with TRBJ1-2, with 7 bases fitting TRBD1. The CDR3 runs 15 residues. Per the germline V gene, CDR1 is LNHDA and CDR2 is SQIVND (reference sequence). V was pared by 3 bases and J by 8 bases, with 12 bases of the junction left unmatched. CDR3 in amino acids: CASSIPSPDRLGYTF. CDR3 DNA sequence: TGTGCCAGTAGTATCCCTTCCCCGGACAGGTTGGGCTACACCTTC. The whole variable domain, remainder taken from reference TRBV19 and TRBJ1-2, is DGGITQSPKYLFRKEGQNVTLSCEQNLNHDAMYWYRQDPGQGLRLIYYSQIVNDFQKGDIAEGYSVSREKKESFPLTVTSAQKNPTAFYLCASSIPSPDRLGYTFGSGTRLTVV.

V and J are TRBV29-1 and TRBJ2-6; D is undetermined. This CDR3 region has 14 residues. Germline V CDR1 and CDR2: SQVTM, ANQGSEA. V lost 6 bases and J 0 bases, leaving 9 bases between the germline ends. The CDR3 region is CSVAKYSGANVLTF. CDR3 DNA sequence: TGCAGCGTCGCGAAATACTCTGGGGCCAACGTCCTGACTTTC.

This rearrangement joins TRBV5-1 to TRBJ2-2; D gene uncertain. Germline values: CDR1 SGHRS, CDR2 YFSETQ. V was cut by 0 bases and J by 2 bases, with 11 bases left in between. This CDR3 region has 16 residues. The CDR3 nucleotides read TGCGCCAGCAGCTTGGTAACAGTTAGAAACACCGGGGAGCTGTTTTTT. This encodes CASSLVTVRNTGELFF.

V usage is TRBV18 and J usage is TRBJ1-2; possibly TRBD1 for D (5 bases). Trimming stripped 4 bases from V and 4 bases from J, with 7 bases between. CDR3 size: 12 residues. The V gene's germline CDR1 is KGHSH and CDR2 LQKENI. CDR3 nucleotides: TGTGCCAGCTCACTCGACAGCTATGGCTACACCTTC. This codes for CASSLDSYGYTF.

The rearrangement uses TRBV7-2 and TRBJ2-5, with TRBD2 matching over 12 bases. There are 15 residues in the CDR3. V trimming: 5 bases; J trimming: 5 bases; junction bases outside the gene matches: 6. The germline gives CDR1 SGHTA, CDR2 FQGNSA. Written as DNA, the CDR3 is TGTGCCAGCAGCAGGACTAGCGGGGAGGGGGAGACCCAGTACTTC. Translated, it gives CASSRTSGEGETQYF.

The sample holds one count of this clone. The CDR3 reads CASSFGRGREKLFF. The CDR3 DNA reads as TGTGCCAGCAGCTTTGGAAGGGGGAGAGAAAAACTGTTTTTT. The chain has TRBV5-6 and TRBJ1-4; possible D gene TRBD1, 6 bases. V was clipped by 2 bases and J by 8 bases, with 13 bases between them. The CDR3 contains 14 residues. Germline CDR1 is SGHDT and CDR2 is YYEEEE.

The gene calls are TRBV2 and TRBJ1-5, with 9 bases fitting TRBD1. Germline V gene data show CDR1 as SNHLY and CDR2 as FYNNEI. With 4 bases clipped from V and 2 bases from J, the junction kept 3 bases outside the gene matches. The CDR3 length is 15 residues. In DNA, the CDR3 is TGTGCCAGCAGTGGACAGGGGGGAGGCAATCAGCCCCAGCATTTT. Translating it yields CASSGQGGGNQPQHF.

The V gene is TRBV30, the J gene TRBJ2-5; a weak D match, TRBD1 (5 bases). The CDR3 runs to 13 residues. Germline V gene sequence: CDR1 GTSNPN, CDR2 SVGIG (reference sequence). The V end was cut by 5 bases, the J end by 2 bases, with 12 bases between. Written as DNA, the CDR3 is TGTGCCTGGGGGCAGGGAAAACAAGAGACCCAGTACTTC. Residues: CAWGQGKQETQYF.

The chain recombines TRBV5-6 with TRBJ1-2; TRBD1 agrees at 10 bases. The CDR3 extends over 15 amino acids. J lost 4 bases, V lost 5 bases, and 8 bases had no gene match. The germline CDR1 and CDR2 sequences are SGHDT and YYEEEE. The CDR3 is CASRNGQGGAYGYTF. DNA for the CDR3: TGTGCCAGCAGGAATGGACAGGGGGGGGCCTATGGCTACACCTTC.